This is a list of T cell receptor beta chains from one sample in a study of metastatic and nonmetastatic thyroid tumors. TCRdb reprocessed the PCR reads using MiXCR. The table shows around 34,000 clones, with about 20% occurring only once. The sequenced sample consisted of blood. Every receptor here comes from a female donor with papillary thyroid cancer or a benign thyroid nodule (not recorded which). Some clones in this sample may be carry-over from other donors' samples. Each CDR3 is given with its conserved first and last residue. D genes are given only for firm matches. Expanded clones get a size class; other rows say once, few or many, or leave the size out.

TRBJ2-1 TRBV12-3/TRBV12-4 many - CASSLGSRFNEQFF TGTGCCAGCAGTTTAGGTTCTAGATTCAATGAGCAGTTCTTC
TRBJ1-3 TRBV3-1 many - CASSQGTFGNTIYF TGTGCCAGCAGCCAAGGGACATTTGGAAACACCATATATTTT
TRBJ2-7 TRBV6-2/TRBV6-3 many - CASSYSPGRVAYEQYF TGTGCCAGCAGTTACTCCCCCGGTCGGGTGGCCTACGAGCAGTACTTC
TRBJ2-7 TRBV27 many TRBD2 CAPRTLAGGPEFAYEQYF TGTGCCCCCAGGACCCTAGCGGGGGGGCCGGAGTTCGCCTACGAGCAGTACTTC
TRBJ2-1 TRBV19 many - CASSIQARPSSYNEQFF TGTGCCAGTAGTATTCAGGCCAGGCCGAGCTCCTACAATGAGCAGTTCTTC
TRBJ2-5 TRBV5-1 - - CASSLNPEQETQYF TGCGCCAGCAGCTTGAACCCCGAACAAGAGACCCAGTACTTC
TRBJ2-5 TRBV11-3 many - CASSPAPWPRSGTQYF TGTGCCAGCAGCCCAGCCCCGTGGCCGAGGTCCGGGACCCAGTACTTC
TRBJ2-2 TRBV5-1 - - CATTNDREGNTGELFF TGCGCCACTACCAATGACAGGGAGGGGAACACCGGGGAGCTGTTTTTT
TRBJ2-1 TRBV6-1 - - CASSHSGSYNEQFF TGTGCCAGCAGCCATAGCGGCTCCTACAATGAGCAGTTCTTC
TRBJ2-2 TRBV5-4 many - CASSLGLTGNTGELFF TGTGCCAGCAGCTTGGGCTTGACAGGGAACACCGGGGAGCTGTTTTTT
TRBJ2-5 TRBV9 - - CASSGGDSSKYF TGTGCCAGCAGCGGGGGGGACAGCTCCAAGTACTTC
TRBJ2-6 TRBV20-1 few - CSARRDGGLSGANVLTF TGCAGTGCGCGACGCGACGGAGGGCTTTCTGGGGCCAACGTCCTGACTTTC
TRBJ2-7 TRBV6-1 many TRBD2 CASSRGLAEGFEQYF TGTGCCAGCAGTCGGGGACTAGCGGAAGGCTTCGAGCAGTACTTC
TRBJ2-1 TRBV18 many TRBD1 CASSPQDRGNEQFF TGTGCCAGCTCACCGCAGGACAGGGGGAATGAGCAGTTCTTC
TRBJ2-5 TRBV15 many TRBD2 CATSRGSSGGGETQYF TGTGCCACCAGCAGAGGGTCCAGCGGGGGGGGAGAGACCCAGTACTTC
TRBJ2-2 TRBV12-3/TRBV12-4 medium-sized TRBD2 CASSLKRGVYTGELFF TGTGCCAGCAGTTTGAAGCGGGGGGTCTACACCGGGGAGCTGTTTTTT
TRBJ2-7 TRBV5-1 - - CASSLDPAVSYEQYF TGCGCCAGCAGCTTGGACCCCGCCGTCTCCTACGAGCAGTACTTC
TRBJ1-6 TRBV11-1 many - CASSPDSASSYNSPLHF TGTGCCAGCAGTCCGGACAGTGCTAGCTCCTATAATTCACCCCTCCACTTT
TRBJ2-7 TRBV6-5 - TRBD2 CASTTILAGGIDEQYF TGTGCCAGCACCACGATACTAGCGGGAGGGATCGACGAGCAGTACTTC
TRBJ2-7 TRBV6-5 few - CASSYSINAGGRSYEQYF TGTGCCAGCAGTTACTCGATCAATGCCGGGGGGCGTTCCTACGAGCAGTACTTC
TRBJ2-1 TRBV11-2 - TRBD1 CASSRLGGQGYEQFF TGTGCCAGCAGTCGCCTCGGGGGACAGGGGTATGAGCAGTTCTTC
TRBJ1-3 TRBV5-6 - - CASSRRADSEGNTIYF TGTGCCAGCAGCCGCCGGGCCGATTCTGAGGGAAACACCATATATTTT
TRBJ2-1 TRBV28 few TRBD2 CASSFWASGSDEQFF TGTGCCAGCAGTTTCTGGGCTAGCGGGAGCGATGAGCAGTTCTTC
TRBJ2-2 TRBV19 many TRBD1 CASSIALRTGGTGELFF TGTGCCAGTAGTATAGCTCTCAGGACAGGGGGCACCGGGGAGCTGTTTTTT
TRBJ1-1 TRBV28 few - CASRDPNTEAFF TGTGCCTCTAGGGACCCTAACACTGAAGCTTTCTTT
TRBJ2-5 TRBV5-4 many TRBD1 CASSNRDRFDGETQYF TGTGCCAGCAGCAACCGGGACAGGTTCGATGGAGAGACCCAGTACTTC
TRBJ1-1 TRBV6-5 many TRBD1 CASSYSTGALNTEAFF TGTGCCAGCAGTTACTCCACAGGGGCCCTGAACACTGAAGCTTTCTTT
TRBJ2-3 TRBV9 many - CASSVAPIDRSGDTQYF TGTGCCAGCAGCGTAGCTCCCATCGACAGGTCTGGGGATACGCAGTATTTT
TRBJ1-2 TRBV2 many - CASSASDRTSYTF TGTGCCAGCAGTGCCTCGGACAGAACAAGCTACACCTTC
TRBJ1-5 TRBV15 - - CATSRDKGYNQPQHF TGTGCCACCAGCAGAGACAAGGGCTACAATCAGCCCCAGCATTTT
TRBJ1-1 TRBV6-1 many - CASSPRVTGTEAFF TGTGCCAGCAGTCCCAGGGTAACGGGTACTGAAGCTTTCTTT
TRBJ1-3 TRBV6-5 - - CASIPRVRGVGPGNTIYF TGTGCCAGCATCCCACGCGTGAGGGGCGTAGGGCCCGGAAACACCATATATTTT
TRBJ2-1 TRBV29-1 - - CSVEGGTKFLYNEQFF TGCAGCGTTGAAGGGGGGACCAAGTTTCTCTACAATGAGCAGTTCTTC
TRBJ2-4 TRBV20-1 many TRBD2 CSASPYGSGSRNIQYF TGCAGTGCTAGCCCTTATGGTAGCGGGAGCCGGAACATTCAGTACTTC
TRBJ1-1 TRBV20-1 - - CSASSVETPNTEAFF TGCAGTGCTAGTTCGGTGGAGACCCCGAACACTGAAGCTTTCTTT
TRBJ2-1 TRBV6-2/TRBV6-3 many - CASSYWGAAGSRPHEQFF TGTGCCAGCAGTTACTGGGGGGCAGCGGGGTCAAGGCCCCATGAGCAGTTCTTC
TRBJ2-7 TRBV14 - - CASSPQGYDENF TGTGCCAGCAGCCCCCAGGGTTACGATGAGAACTTC
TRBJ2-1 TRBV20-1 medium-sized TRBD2 CSARLGLAVDNEQFF TGCAGTGCTAGACTGGGACTAGCGGTAGACAATGAGCAGTTCTTC